The clone carrying this T cell receptor beta chain was detected only once. The CDR3 is 15 amino acids. The V end was cut by 0 bases, the J end by 3 bases, with 11 bases between. The germline CDR1 and CDR2 sequences are SGHAT and FQNNGV. These data are taken from a study of OX40 agonist ivuxolimab in advanced cancers. Method: immunoSEQ multiplex PCR; TCRdb's copy keeps in-frame clones and lacks some. The data hold roughly 48,000 clones, with 85% to 90% observed a single time. The J gene is TRBJ1-2, the V gene TRBV11-2; D call uncertain. The input for sequencing was CD4+ or CD8+ T cells sorted from blood, taken in a trial of the OX40 agonist ivuxolimab. The TCR was taken from an adult with an advanced solid tumor such as melanoma, head and neck, liver or kidney cancer. This chain's CDR3 is CASSLDPGLYYGYTF. The CDR3 region has the DNA TGTGCCAGCAGCTTAGACCCAGGCCTATACTATGGCTACACCTTC.